Sequencing of this T cell receptor beta chain was carried out in a study of blood T cell repertoires in COVID-19. Study-level background: Both acute and convalescent COVID-19 samples were obtained from the United States, Italy and Spain.

Generated by immunoSEQ multiplex PCR, the TCRdb table keeps only in-frame clones and is missing some. The data show 200,000 to 250,000 clones, 88% seen once. Trimming removed 3 bases at V and 6 bases at J, with 15 bases between. The CDR3 runs to 14 residues. CDR1 is DFQATT, CDR2 SNEGSKA, per germline (reference sequence). The clonotype was recovered from a woman aged 55 to 70 with acute or convalescent COVID-19. The chain joins TRBV20-1 to TRBJ2-1; no reliable D call. What was sequenced was peripheral blood. CDR3 region: CSASMARLSNEQFF. DNA for the CDR3: TGCAGTGCTAGTATGGCTAGGTTAAGCAATGAGCAGTTCTTC.